The 10 T cell receptor beta chains in this list originate from one sample, sequenced in a study of tissue T cells after allogeneic stem cell transplantation. Time point specified: mouse harvest day 14 after allogeneic transplant. The graft held 10^6 splenic CD5+ T cells and 10^7 T-cell-depleted bone marrow cells. Produced via immunoSEQ multiplex PCR; TCRdb's table is partial and in-frame only. The table includes more than 6,500 clones, 30% to 35% detected once. The sequenced sample consisted of skin. These receptor sequences come from a female BALB/c mouse given C57BL/6 T cells with graft-versus-host disease after an allogeneic hematopoietic cell transplant.

In its sample, this clone was seen a few times. Gene names refer to mouse genes. The sequenced fragment ends 1 residue before the CDR3 boundary, so the rest is inferred from the germline J gene. Distinct nucleotide sequences in the sample also encode this CDR3. The chain is built from TRBV26 and TRBJ1-2; no definite D call. CDR3 length equals 12 residues. In germline, CDR1 is KGHPV, CDR2 FQNQEV (reference sequence). Trimming cost V 4 bases and J 0 bases, with 3 bases left between them. The sequenced CDR3 bases are TGTGCCAGCAGTCGAGCAAACTCCGACTACACC. Its translation is CASSRANSDYT. The whole CDR3 sequence is CASSRANSDYTF. The variable domain in full, with the rest retrieved from reference TRBV26 and TRBJ1-2, is NSKVIQTPRYLVKGQGQKAKMRCIPEKGHPVVFWYQQNKNNEFKFLINFQNQEVLQQIDMTEKRFSAECPSNSPCSLEIQSSEAGDSALYLCASSRANSDYTFGSGTRLLVI.

Worth noting for this clone: Gene names follow the mouse nomenclature. Sequencing ends 1 residue short of the CDR3 end; the germline J gene provides the rest. The V call is TRBV1, the J call TRBJ2-1; no firm D call. V gave up 3 bases and J gave up 2 bases, with 8 bases separating them. CDR3 length equals 14 residues. Germline V CDR1 and CDR2: NSQYPW, LRSPGD (reference sequence). The CDR3 DNA, read in part, is TGCACCTGCAGTGCGCCGGGCCACTATGCTGAGCAGTTC. Protein product: CTCSAPGHYAEQF. The whole CDR3 reads CTCSAPGHYAEQFF.

Details on this clone: Gene names follow the mouse nomenclature. The CDR3 end is not reached by the read, which stops 1 residue before it; the germline J gene fills it in. The chain uses TRBV14 and TRBJ2-4; no firm D call. The CDR3 is 14 amino acids. Trimming left V 5 bases short and J 0 bases short, with 10 bases between. CDR1 is SGHDT, CDR2 FRDEAV, per germline. Incomplete CDR3 DNA: TGTGCCAGCAGAACTCGACATAGTCAAAACACCTTGTAC. This gives the protein CASRTRHSQNTLY. The complete CDR3 reads CASRTRHSQNTLYF.

As to this clone: Here the gene names and germline are mouse. From the germline J gene comes the end of the CDR3, since the read stops 1 residue before it. The rearrangement joins TRBV23 to TRBJ2-4; the DNA was not compared with TRBD2, the D call given in the table. Germline V gene sequence: CDR1 KGHTA, CDR2 FQNQQP. The CDR3 runs to 16 residues. CDR3 sequence reads: CSSSLRTGGRQNTLYF. The sequenced part of the CDR3 DNA is TGCTCCAGCAGTCTAAGGACTGGGGGCCGTCAAAACACCTTGTAC.

This clone qualifies as medium-sized. Mouse gene names apply. The DNA ends 1 residue before the CDR3 does, and the rest of the CDR3 is filled in from the germline J gene. This sequence joins TRBV24 and TRBJ2-7, with TRBD2 matching 9 bases. The trim removed 4 bases at V and 1 base at J, leaving 2 bases unmatched. Germline V gene data show CDR1 as KGHTA and CDR2 as FRNEEI. The CDR3 loop spans 14 amino acids. CDR3 DNA, as far as it was read: TGTGCCAGCAGTCCCGGACTGGGGTCCTATGAACAGTAC. This sequence encodes CASSPGLGSYEQY. The whole CDR3 reads CASSPGLGSYEQYF.

This clone is termed medium-sized. Gene and germline names: mouse. The read ends 1 residue shy of where the CDR3 ends; the end is completed using the germline J gene. The rearrangement uses TRBV3 and TRBJ2-7, with TRBD1 identical over 8 bases. V shed 1 base and J 4 bases; nucleotides not matched to a gene: 3. CDR1 and CDR2 from the germline V gene are SNHLY and FYNGKV (reference sequence). The CDR3 contains 14 residues. CDR3 region: CASSLGGQEYEQYF. The covered CDR3 bases are TGTGCCAGCAGCTTAGGGGGACAGGAGTATGAACAGTAC.

Comments on this clone: Gene names follow the mouse nomenclature. The read ends 1 residue early relative to the CDR3; the germline J gene fills the gap. V gene TRBV12-1 combines with J gene TRBJ2-7, with 8 positions matching TRBD2. V lost 0 bases and J lost 0; bases outside the gene matches: 3. CDR1 is SGHSN, CDR2 HYEKVE, per germline. This CDR3 region has 15 residues. This CDR3 reads CASSLGLGSSYEQYF. The covered CDR3 bases are TGTGCCAGCTCTCTCGGACTGGGTAGCTCCTATGAACAGTAC. Full variable domain (rest looked up from reference TRBV12-1 and TRBJ2-7): DSGVVQSPRHIIKEKGGRSVLTCIPISGHSNVVWYQQTLGKELKFLIQHYEKVERDKGFLPSRFSVQQFDDYHSEMNMSALELEDSAMYFCASSLGLGSSYEQYFGPGTRLTVL.

Comments on this clone: Genes here carry mouse names. The read ends 1 residue before the CDR3 terminus; that terminus is restored from the germline J gene. V is TRBV3 and J is TRBJ1-2, with D maybe TRBD1 (5 bases). Germline CDR1 SNHLY, CDR2 FYNGKV (reference sequence). V was cut by 4 bases and J by 4 bases, with 7 bases left in between. The CDR3 runs 12 residues. The CDR3 protein is CASSSGGSDYTF. The part of the CDR3 DNA that was read is TGTGCCAGCAGCTCGGGGGGCTCCGACTACACC.

This clone appeared a few times. Gene names refer to mouse genes. The DNA ends 1 residue before the CDR3 does, and the rest of the CDR3 is filled in from the germline J gene. The chain combines TRBV26 with TRBJ1-4; 9 nucleotides line up with TRBD1. Germline V gene data show CDR1 as KGHPV and CDR2 as FQNQEV (reference sequence). This CDR3 region has 14 residues. With 4 bases clipped from V and 7 bases from J, the junction kept 4 bases outside the gene matches. This CDR3 is CASSHTGGGERLFF. The part of the CDR3 DNA that was read is TGTGCCAGCAGTCATACAGGGGGCGGCGAAAGATTATTT.

This clone is medium-sized. Gene labels here are mouse ones. The sequenced fragment ends 1 residue before the CDR3 boundary, so the rest is inferred from the germline J gene. The chain uses TRBV1 and TRBJ1-2; 9 bases fit TRBD1. The CDR3 runs 17 residues. Germline CDR1 and CDR2: NSQYPW and LRSPGD (reference sequence). Trimming took 0 bases from V and 0 from J; bases not matched to a gene: 5. The part of the CDR3 DNA that was read is TGCACCTGCAGTGCAGATTCGGACAGGGGATCAAACTCCGACTACACC. Its translation: CTCSADSDRGSNSDYT. The whole CDR3 region reads CTCSADSDRGSNSDYTF.